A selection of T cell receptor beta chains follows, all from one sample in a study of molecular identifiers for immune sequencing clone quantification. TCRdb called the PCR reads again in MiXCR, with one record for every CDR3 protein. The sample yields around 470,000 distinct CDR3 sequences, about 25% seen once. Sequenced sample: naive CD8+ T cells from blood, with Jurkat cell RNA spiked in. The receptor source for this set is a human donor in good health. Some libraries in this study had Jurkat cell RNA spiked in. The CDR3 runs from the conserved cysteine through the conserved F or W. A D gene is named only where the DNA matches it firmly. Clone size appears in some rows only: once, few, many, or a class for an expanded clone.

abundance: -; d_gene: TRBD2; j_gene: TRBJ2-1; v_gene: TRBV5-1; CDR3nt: TGCGCCAGCAGCTTGATTCAGTCAGCGGGAGATGAGCAGTTCTTC; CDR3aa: CASSLIQSAGDEQFF
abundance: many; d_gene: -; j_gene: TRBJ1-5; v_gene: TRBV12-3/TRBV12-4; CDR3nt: TGTGCCACGCGTCAGGGGCACAATCAGCCCCAGCATTTT; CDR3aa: CATRQGHNQPQHF
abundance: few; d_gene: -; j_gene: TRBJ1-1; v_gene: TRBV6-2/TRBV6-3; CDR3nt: TGTGCCAGCAGTTACGTCGGCGGGAACACTGAAGCTTTCTTT; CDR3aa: CASSYVGGNTEAFF
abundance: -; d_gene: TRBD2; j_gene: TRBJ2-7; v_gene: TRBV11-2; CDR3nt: TGTGCCAGCAGCTCTCTCGCTAGCGGGAGAGACGAGCAGTACTTC; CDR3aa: CASSSLASGRDEQYF
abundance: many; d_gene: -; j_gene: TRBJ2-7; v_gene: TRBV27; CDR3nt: TGTGCCAGCAGTCATGGGACGACGTACGAGCAGTACTTC; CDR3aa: CASSHGTTYEQYF
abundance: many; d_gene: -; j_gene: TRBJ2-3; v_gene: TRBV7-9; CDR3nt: TGTGCCAGCAGTTTGGATACGCAGTATTTT; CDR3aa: CASSLDTQYF
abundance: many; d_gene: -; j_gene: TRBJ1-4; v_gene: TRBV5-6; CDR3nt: TGTGCCAGCAGCTTGGCGGGGGACCAGGAAAAACTGTTTTTT; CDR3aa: CASSLAGDQEKLFF
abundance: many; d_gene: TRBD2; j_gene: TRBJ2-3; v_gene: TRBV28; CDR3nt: TGTGCCACCCGTAGCGGGTTCAAATATACGCAGTATTTT; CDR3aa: CATRSGFKYTQYF
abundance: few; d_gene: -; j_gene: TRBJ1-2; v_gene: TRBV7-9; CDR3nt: TGTGCCAGCAGCGACGAAGACCGTGACTATGGCTACACCTTC; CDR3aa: CASSDEDRDYGYTF
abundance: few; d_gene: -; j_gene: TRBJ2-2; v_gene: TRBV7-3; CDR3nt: TGTGCCAGCAGCTTCTCGAGCGGAGGGGGGACCGGGGAGCTGTTTTTT; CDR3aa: CASSFSSGGGTGELFF
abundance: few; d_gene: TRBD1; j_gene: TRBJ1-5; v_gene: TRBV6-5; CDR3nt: TGTGCCAGCAGCCCGACAGGGCCTTATAGCAATCAGCCCCAGCATTTT; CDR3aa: CASSPTGPYSNQPQHF
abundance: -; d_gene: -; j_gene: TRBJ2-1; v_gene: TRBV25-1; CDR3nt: TGTGCCAGCAGTGAACGAGGGCGCGAGTGGGACCGGGCCTACTACAATGAGCAGTTCTTC; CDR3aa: CASSERGREWDRAYYNEQFF
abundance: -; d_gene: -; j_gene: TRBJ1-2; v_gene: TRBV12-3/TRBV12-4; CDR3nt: TGTGCCAGCAGTTTGACACCCGTCTATGGCTACACCTTC; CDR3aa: CASSLTPVYGYTF
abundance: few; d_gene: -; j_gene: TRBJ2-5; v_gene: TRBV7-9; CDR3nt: TGTGCCAGCAGCTTAGCGGACATATTCGGAGAGACCCAGTACTTC; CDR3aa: CASSLADIFGETQYF
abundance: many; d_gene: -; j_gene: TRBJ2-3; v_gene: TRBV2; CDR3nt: TGTGCCAGCAGACCGGGACTCCGGGATACGCAGTATTTT; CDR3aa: CASRPGLRDTQYF
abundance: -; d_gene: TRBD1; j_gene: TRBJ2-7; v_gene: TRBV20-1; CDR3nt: TGCAGTGCCACAGCTAGGACAGGGAAATACGAGCAGTACTTC; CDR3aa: CSATARTGKYEQYF
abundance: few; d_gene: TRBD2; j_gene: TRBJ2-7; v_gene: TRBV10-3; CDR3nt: TGTGCCATCACCTCGCGGGAGGGCCTCGACGAGCAGTACTTC; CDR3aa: CAITSREGLDEQYF
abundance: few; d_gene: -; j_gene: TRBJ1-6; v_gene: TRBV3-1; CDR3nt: TGTGCCAGCAGCCTTCCGGCCAGGAAGAGCTCCTATAATTCACCCCTCCACTTT; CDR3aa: CASSLPARKSSYNSPLHF
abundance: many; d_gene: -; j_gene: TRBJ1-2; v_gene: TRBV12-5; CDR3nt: TGTGCTAGTGGTTTGGATCCACAGGCCTTCTTC; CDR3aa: CASGLDPQAFF
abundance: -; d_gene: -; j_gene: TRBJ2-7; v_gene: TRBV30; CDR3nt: TGTGCCTGGAGTGTTCCCTTGACCGAGCAGTACTTC; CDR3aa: CAWSVPLTEQYF
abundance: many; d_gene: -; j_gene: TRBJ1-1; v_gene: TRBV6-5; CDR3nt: TGTGCCAGCAGTCGCTTAGGCGTAAGGTTCGACACTGAAGCTTTCTTT; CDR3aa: CASSRLGVRFDTEAFF
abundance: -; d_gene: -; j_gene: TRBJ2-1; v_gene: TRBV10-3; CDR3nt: TGTGCCATCAGTGAGCGGGGCTCCTACAATGAGCAGTTCTTC; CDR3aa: CAISERGSYNEQFF
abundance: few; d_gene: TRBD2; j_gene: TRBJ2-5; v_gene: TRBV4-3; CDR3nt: TGCGCCAGCAGCGCGGGACTAGCGCCACAAGAGACCCAGTACTTC; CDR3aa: CASSAGLAPQETQYF
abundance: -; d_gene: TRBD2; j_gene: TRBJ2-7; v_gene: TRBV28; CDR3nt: TGTGCCAGCACCCGACCCGGGACTAGCATTGCCTACGAGCAGTACTTC; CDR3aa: CASTRPGTSIAYEQYF
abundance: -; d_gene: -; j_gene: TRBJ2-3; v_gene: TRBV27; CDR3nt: TGTGCCAGCAGCTTTATAGGAACAGATACGCAGTATTTT; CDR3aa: CASSFIGTDTQYF
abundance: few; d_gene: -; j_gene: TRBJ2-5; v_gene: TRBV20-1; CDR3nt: TGCAGTGCTAGGCCGGGGAGCTTAGAGACCCAGTACTTC; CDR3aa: CSARPGSLETQYF
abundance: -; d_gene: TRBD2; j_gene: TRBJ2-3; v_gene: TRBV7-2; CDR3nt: TGTGCCAGCAGTAAGGCTAGCGGGATTCTAAATACGCAGTATTTT; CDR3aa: CASSKASGILNTQYF
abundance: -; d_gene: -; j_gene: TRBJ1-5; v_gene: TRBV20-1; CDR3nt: TGCAGTGCTAGTGAATCCGGGACTACGCATCAGCCCCAGCATTTT; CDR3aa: CSASESGTTHQPQHF
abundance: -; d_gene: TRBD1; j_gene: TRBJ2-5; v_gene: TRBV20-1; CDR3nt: TGCAGTGCTAGAGATCCGGGACAGGTCGACTTCCACCAAGAGACCCAGTACTTC; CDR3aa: CSARDPGQVDFHQETQYF
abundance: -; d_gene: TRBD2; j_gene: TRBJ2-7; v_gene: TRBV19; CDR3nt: TGTGCCAGTAGTAATGGTGTTAGCGGGACCTACGAGCAGTACTTC; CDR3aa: CASSNGVSGTYEQYF
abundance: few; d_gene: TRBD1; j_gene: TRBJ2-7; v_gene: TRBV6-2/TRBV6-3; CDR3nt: TGTGCCAGCAGTTACTCCCGGACAGGGTTGACCTACGAGCAGTACTTC; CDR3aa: CASSYSRTGLTYEQYF
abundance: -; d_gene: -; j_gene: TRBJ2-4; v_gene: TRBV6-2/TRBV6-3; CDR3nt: TGTGCCAGCAGTTTGTCTAACAGGATGAACATTCAGTACTTC; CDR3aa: CASSLSNRMNIQYF
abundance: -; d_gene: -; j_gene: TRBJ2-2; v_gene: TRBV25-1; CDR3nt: TGTGCCAGCAGTGATATCCTAGAGCTCACCGGGGAGCTGTTTTTT; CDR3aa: CASSDILELTGELFF
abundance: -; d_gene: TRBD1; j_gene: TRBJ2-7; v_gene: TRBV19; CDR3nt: TGTGCCAGTAGTTGGGGGACAGGGGGCAACTACGAGCAGTACTTC; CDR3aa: CASSWGTGGNYEQYF
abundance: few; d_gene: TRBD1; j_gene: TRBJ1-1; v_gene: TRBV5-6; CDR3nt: TGTGCCAGCAGCTGGGACAGGGGTGTAGGCACTGAAGCTTTCTTT; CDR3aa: CASSWDRGVGTEAFF
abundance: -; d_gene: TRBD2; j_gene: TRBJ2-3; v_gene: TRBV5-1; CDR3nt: TGCGCCAGCAGCCCCGGGACTAGCGGGAGGGCCAGGGCAGATACGCAGTATTTT; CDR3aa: CASSPGTSGRARADTQYF
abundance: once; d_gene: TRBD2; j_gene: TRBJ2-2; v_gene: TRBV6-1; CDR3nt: TGTGCCGGCATCCGACGGAGCGGGGACTACACCGGGGAGCTGTTTTTT; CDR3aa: CAGIRRSGDYTGELFF
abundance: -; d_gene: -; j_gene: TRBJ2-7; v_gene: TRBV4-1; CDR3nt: TGCGCCAGCAGCCCGTGGCAGGTGTACGAGCAGTACTTC; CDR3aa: CASSPWQVYEQYF
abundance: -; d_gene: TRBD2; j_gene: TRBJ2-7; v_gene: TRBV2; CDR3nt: TGTGCCAGTCGACTGGGGGGGACTAGCTACGAGCAGTACTTC; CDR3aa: CASRLGGTSYEQYF
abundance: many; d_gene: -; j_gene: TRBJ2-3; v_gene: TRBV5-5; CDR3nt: TGTGCCAGCAGCTTGTATGGGGGAGGCACAGATACGCAGTATTTT; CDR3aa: CASSLYGGGTDTQYF
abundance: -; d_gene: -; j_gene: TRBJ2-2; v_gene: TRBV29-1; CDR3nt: TGCAGCGTTGGGGCGTCCGGGGAGCTGTTTTTT; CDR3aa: CSVGASGELFF
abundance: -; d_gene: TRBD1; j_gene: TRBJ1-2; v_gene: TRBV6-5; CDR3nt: TGTGCCAGCAGTTACGCAAACAGGGGGGGTGACTTTGGCTACACCTTC; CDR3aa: CASSYANRGGDFGYTF
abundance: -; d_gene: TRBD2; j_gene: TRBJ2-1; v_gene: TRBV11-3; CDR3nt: TGTGCCAGCAGCCCACCTGGGACTAGCGGGGGGGAGTACAATGAGCAGTTCTTC; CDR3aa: CASSPPGTSGGEYNEQFF
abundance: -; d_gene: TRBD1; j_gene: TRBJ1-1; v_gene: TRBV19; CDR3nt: TGTGCCAGTAGTACATCCCCGACAGGGGAGGCTGAAGCTTTCTTT; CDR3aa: CASSTSPTGEAEAFF
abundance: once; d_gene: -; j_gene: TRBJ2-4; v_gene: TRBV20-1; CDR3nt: TGCAGTGCTAGGGCTGGGGATGCGAACATTCGGTACTTC; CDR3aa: CSARAGDANIRYF
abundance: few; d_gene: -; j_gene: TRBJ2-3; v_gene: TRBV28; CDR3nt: TGTGCCAGCAGTTTATACGCGGCAAACACAGATACGCAGTATTTT; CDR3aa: CASSLYAANTDTQYF
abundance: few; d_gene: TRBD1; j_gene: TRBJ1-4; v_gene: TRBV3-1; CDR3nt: TGTGCCAGCAGCCAAGTCTTCAAGCAGGGGGCAGAGATTGGAGAAAAACTGTTTTTT; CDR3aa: CASSQVFKQGAEIGEKLFF
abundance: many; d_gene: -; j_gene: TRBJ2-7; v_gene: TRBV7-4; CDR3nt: TGTGCCAGCAGCCTACCGGAAGACAGGTCTAGCTCCTACGAGCAGTACTTC; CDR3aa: CASSLPEDRSSSYEQYF
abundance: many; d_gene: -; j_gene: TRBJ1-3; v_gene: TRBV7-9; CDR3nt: TGTGCCAGCAGCAGTTGGGCTGAACAGGGTCCGACTGGAAACACCATATATTTT; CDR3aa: CASSSWAEQGPTGNTIYF
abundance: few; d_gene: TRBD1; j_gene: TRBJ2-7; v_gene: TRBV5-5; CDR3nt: TGTGCCAGCAGCTTGGACAGGGGGCTCTACGAGCAGTACTTC; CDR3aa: CASSLDRGLYEQYF
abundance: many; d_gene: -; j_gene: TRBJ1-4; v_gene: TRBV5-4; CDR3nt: TGTGTCTTAGGCGGCCCCCCGGTGGATTTT; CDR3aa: CVLGGPPVDF
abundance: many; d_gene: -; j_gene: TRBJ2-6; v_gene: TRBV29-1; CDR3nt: TGCAGCGTTGTCTTTACCTCTGGGGCCAACGTCCTGACTTTC; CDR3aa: CSVVFTSGANVLTF
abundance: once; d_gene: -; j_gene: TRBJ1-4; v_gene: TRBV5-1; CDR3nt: TGCGCCAGCAGCTTTCAGGGAGCAACTAATGAAAAACTGTTTTTT; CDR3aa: CASSFQGATNEKLFF
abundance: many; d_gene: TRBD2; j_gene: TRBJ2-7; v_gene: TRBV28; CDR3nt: TGTGCCAGCAGCTCCGAGGGGAGGGCCCCCTACGAGCAGTACTTC; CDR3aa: CASSSEGRAPYEQYF
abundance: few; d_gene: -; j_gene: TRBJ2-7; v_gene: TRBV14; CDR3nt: TGTGCCAGCAGCCAATCCCGGGACACGACGAGCTACGAGCAGTACTTC; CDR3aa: CASSQSRDTTSYEQYF
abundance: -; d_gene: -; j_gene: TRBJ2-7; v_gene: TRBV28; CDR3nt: TGTGCCAGCTGCACCGCAGACGAGCAGTGCTTC; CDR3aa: CASCTADEQCF
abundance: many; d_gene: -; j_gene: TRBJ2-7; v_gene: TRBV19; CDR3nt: TGTGCCAGTAGTACTGGCGCAGGGGTTTTGTACGAGCAGTACTTC; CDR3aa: CASSTGAGVLYEQYF
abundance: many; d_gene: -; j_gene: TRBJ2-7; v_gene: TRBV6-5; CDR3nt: TGTGCCAGCAGCGCGGGGCGCTCCTACGAGCAGTACTTC; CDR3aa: CASSAGRSYEQYF
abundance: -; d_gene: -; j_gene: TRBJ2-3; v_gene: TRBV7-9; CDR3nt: TGTGCCAGCCGAAGGGTTAGCACAGATACGCAGTATTTT; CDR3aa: CASRRVSTDTQYF
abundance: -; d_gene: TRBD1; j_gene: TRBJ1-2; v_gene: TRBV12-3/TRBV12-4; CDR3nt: TGTGCCAGCAGCACGGGACAGCTCTATGGCTACACCTTC; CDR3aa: CASSTGQLYGYTF